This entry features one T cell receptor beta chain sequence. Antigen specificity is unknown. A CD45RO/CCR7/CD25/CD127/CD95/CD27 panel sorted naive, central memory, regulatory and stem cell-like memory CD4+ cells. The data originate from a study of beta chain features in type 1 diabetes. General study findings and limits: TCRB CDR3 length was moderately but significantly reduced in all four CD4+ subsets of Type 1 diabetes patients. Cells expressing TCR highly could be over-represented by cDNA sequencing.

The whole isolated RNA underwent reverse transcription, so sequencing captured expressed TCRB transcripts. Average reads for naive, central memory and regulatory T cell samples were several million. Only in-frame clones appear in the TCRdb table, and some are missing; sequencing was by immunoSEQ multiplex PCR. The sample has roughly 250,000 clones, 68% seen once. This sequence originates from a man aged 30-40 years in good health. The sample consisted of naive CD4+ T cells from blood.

The CDR3 region is CASSLLHGQGASPLHF. CDR3 sequence (DNA): TGTGCCAGCAGCTTATTACACGGGCAGGGGGCCTCACCCCTCCACTTT. The chain recombines TRBV7-6 with TRBJ1-6, with TRBD1 matching over 8 bases. CDR3 length: 16 amino acids. CDR1 SGHVS and CDR2 FNYEAQ come from the germline V gene. Trimming at V came to 2 bases and at J to 10 bases, leaving 10 bases not matched to a gene.